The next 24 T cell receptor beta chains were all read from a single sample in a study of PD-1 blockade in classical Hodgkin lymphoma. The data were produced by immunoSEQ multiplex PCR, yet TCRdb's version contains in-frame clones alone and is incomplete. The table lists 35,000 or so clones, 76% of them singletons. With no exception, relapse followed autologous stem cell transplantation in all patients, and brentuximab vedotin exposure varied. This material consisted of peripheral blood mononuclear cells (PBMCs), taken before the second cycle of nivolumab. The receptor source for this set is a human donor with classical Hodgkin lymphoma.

Here the CDR3 reads CASSYPLEGGRYSNQPQHF. The DNA of the CDR3 is TGTGCCAGCAGTTACCCCTTGGAGGGGGGAAGGTATAGCAATCAGCCCCAGCATTTT. The gene calls are TRBV6-7 and TRBJ1-5, with D possibly matching TRBD1 (6 bases). TRBV6-7 carries the ORF label, with uncertain function. The CDR3 extends over 19 amino acids. Trimming shortened V by 2 bases and J by 0 bases, and 20 bases separated the two germline ends.

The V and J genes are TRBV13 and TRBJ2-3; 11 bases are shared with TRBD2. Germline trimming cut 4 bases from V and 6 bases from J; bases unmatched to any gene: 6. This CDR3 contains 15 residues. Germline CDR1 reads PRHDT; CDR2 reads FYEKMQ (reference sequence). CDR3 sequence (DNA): TGTGCCAGCAGCTCTACTAGCGGGGGTTCGGATACGCAGTATTTT. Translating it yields CASSSTSGGSDTQYF.

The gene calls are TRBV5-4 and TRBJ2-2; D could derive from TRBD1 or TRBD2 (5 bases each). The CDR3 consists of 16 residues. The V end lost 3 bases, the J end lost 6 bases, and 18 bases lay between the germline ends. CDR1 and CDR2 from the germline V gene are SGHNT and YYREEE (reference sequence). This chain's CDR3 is CASSSGTLPGAGELFF. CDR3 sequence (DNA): TGTGCCAGCAGCTCCGGGACCTTACCCGGGGCCGGGGAGCTGTTTTTT. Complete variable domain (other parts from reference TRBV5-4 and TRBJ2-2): ETGVTQSPTHLIKTRGQQVTLRCSSQSGHNTVSWYQQALGQGPQFIFQYYREEENGRGNFPPRFSGLQFPNYSSELNVNALELDDSALYLCASSSGTLPGAGELFFGEGSRLTVL.

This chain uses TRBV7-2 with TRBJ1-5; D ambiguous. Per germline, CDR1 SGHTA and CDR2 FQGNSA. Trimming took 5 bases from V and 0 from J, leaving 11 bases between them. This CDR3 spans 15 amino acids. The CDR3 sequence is CASSPPGDSNQPQHF. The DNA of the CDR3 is TGTGCCAGCAGCCCGCCAGGAGATAGCAATCAGCCCCAGCATTTT.

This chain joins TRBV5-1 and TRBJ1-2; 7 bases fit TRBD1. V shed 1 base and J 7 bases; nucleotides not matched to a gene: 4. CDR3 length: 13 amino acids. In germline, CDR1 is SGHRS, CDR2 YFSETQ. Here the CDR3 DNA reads TGCGCCAGCAGCTTGACAGCAGGGGGTGGCTACACCTTC. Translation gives CASSLTAGGGYTF.

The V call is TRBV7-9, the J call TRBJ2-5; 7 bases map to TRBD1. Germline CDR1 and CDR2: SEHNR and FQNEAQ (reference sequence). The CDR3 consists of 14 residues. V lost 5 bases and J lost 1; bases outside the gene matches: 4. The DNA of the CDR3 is TGTGCCAGCAGCGGGTGGGACAGCCAAGAGACCCAGTACTTC. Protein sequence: CASSGWDSQETQYF.

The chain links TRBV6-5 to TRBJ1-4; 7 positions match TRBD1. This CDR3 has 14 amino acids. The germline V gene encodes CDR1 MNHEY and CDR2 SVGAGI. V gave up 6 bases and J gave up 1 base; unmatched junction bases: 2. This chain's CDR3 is CASRYRGTNEKLFF. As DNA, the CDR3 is TGTGCCAGCAGATACAGGGGAACTAATGAAAAACTGTTTTTT.

The CDR3 nucleotides are TGTGCCATCAGTGAGGGGGAATCCTATAATTCACCCCTCCACTTT. Translating it yields CAISEGESYNSPLHF. The genes are TRBV10-3 and TRBJ1-6; no clear D. The CDR3 is 15 residues long. The germline gives CDR1 ENHRY, CDR2 SYGVKD. The V end was cut by 2 bases, the J end by 1 base, with 6 bases between.

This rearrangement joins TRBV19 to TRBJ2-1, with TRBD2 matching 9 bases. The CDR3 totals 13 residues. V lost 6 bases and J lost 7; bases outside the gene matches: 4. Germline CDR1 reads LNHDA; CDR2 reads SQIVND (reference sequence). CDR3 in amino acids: CASRAGGRNEQFF. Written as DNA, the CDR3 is TGTGCCAGTAGGGCGGGGGGGCGGAATGAGCAGTTCTTC.

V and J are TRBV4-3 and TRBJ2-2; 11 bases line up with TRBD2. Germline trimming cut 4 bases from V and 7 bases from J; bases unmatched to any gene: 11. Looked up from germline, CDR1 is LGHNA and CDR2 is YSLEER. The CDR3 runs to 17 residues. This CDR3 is CASSLGGLAGGYGELFF. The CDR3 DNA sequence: TGCGCCAGCAGCCTTGGAGGGCTAGCGGGGGGTTACGGGGAGCTGTTTTTT.

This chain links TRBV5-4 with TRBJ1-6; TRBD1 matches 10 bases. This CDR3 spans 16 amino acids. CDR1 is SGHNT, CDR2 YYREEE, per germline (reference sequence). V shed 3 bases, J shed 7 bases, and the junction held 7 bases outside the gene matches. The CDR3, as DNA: TGTGCCAGCAGCTCCCGACAGGGGGCGAAAAATTCACCCCTCCACTTT. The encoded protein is CASSSRQGAKNSPLHF.

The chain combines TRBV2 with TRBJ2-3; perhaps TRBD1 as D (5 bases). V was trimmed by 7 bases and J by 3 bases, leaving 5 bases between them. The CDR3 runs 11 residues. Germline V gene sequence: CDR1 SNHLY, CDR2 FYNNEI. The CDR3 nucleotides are TGTGCCAGCAAGGGGACAGATACGCAGTATTTT. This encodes CASKGTDTQYF.

The CDR3 sequence is CASSPRGGGEKLFF. CDR3 coding DNA: TGCGCCAGCAGCCCTAGGGGGGGAGGTGAAAAACTGTTTTTT. This chain links TRBV5-1 with TRBJ1-4; TRBD1 might be the D (6 bases). V lost 4 bases, J lost 7 bases, and 14 bases lay in between. This CDR3 has 14 residues. Germline V gene data show CDR1 as SGHRS and CDR2 as YFSETQ.

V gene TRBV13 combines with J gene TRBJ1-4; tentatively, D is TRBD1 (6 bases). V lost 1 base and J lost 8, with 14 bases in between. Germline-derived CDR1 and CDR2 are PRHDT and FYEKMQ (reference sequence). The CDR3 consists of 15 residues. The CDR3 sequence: CASSLERTASEKLFF. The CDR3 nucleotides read TGTGCCAGCAGCTTAGAGAGGACAGCTAGCGAAAAACTGTTTTTT.

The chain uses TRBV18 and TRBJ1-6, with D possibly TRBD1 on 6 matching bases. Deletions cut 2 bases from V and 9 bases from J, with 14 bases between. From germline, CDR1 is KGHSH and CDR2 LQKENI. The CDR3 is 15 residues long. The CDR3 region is CASSPLGQGSSPLHF. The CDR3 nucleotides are TGTGCCAGCTCACCATTGGGGCAGGGGAGTTCACCCCTCCACTTT.

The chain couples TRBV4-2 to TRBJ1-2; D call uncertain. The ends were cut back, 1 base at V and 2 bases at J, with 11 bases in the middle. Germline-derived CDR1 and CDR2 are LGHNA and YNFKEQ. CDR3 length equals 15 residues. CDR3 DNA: TGTGCCAGCAGCCAAGGGGAAGGAGAAAACTATGGCTACACCTTC. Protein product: CASSQGEGENYGYTF.

Here the CDR3 reads CASSADGNTEAFF. Written as DNA, the CDR3 is TGTGCCAGCAGTGCTGACGGGAACACTGAAGCTTTCTTT. The gene calls are TRBV2 and TRBJ1-1; no clear D. V dropped 4 bases and J dropped 1 base, with 7 bases sitting between them. CDR1 is SNHLY, CDR2 FYNNEI, per germline. The CDR3 contains 13 residues.

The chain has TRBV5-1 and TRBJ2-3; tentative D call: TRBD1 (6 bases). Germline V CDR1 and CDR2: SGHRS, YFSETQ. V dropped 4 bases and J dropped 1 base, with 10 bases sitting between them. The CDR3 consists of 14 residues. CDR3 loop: CASSEDRRTDTQYF. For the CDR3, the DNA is TGCGCCAGCAGCGAAGACAGGCGCACAGATACGCAGTATTTT.

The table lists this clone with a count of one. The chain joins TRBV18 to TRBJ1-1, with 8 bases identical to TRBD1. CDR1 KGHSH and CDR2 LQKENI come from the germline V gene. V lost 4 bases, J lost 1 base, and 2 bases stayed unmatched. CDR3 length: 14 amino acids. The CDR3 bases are TGTGCCAGCTCACAGGGACAGGCGAACACTGAAGCTTTCTTT. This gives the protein CASSQGQANTEAFF.

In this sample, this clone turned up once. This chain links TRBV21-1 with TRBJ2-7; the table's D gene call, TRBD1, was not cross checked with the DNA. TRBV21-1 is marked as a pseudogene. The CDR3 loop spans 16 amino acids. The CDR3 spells CASSKSRGDRAYEQYF. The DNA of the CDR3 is TGTGCCAGCAGCAAAAGTCGAGGGGACAGGGCCTACGAGCAGTACTTC.

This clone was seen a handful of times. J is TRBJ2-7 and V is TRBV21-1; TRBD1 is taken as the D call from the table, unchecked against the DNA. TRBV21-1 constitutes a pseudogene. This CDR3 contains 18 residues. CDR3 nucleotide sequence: TGTGCCAGCAGCCGGGACAGGGGGCAGAAAGGCCATCCTTACGAGCAGTACTTC. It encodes CASSRDRGQKGHPYEQYF.

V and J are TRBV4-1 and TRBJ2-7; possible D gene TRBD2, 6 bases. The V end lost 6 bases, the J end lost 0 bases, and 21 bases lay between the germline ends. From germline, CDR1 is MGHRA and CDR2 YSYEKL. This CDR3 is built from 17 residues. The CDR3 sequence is CASSPYYLGGSSYEQYF. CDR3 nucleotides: TGCGCCAGCAGTCCCTATTATCTCGGGGGAAGCTCCTACGAGCAGTACTTC.

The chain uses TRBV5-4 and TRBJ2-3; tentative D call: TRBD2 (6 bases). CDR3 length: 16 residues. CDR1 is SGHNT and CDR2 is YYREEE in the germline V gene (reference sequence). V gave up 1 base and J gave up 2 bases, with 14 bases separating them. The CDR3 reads CASSLWGDSYTDTQYF. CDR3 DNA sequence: TGTGCCAGCAGCTTGTGGGGGGACTCTTACACAGATACGCAGTATTTT. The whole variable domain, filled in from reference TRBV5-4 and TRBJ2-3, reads ETGVTQSPTHLIKTRGQQVTLRCSSQSGHNTVSWYQQALGQGPQFIFQYYREEENGRGNFPPRFSGLQFPNYSSELNVNALELDDSALYLCASSLWGDSYTDTQYFGPGTRLTVL.

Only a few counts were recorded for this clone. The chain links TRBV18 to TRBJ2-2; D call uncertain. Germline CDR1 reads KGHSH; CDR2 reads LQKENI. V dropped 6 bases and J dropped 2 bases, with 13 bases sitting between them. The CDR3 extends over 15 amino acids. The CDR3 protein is CASSPMPGNTGELFF. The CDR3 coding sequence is TGTGCCAGCTCCCCTATGCCGGGTAACACCGGGGAGCTGTTTTTT.